What follows are 25 T cell receptor beta chains derived from one specimen sequenced in a study of identical twins. TCRdb analysed the 5' RACE reads with MiXCR anew, one entry per CDR3 protein. The top ten hold 3% to 4% of the sample, which has around 240,000 distinct CDR3 sequences, 7% seen once. The same data also went into a second study, on yellow fever vaccine responses in identical twins.

The sequenced sample consisted of memory (CD45RO+) T cells sorted from blood. The receptors originated from a woman between 18 and 29 years old in good health.

This clonotype occurred a few times. The V and J genes are TRBV7-9 and TRBJ2-7; TRBD1 aligns across 9 bases. V shed 5 bases, J shed 2 bases, and the junction held 10 bases outside the gene matches. This CDR3 comprises 16 residues. Germline V gives CDR1 SEHNR, CDR2 FQNEAQ (reference sequence). CDR3 sequence reads: CASSQKPGQGAYEQYF. The CDR3 DNA sequence: TGTGCCAGCAGCCAAAAACCGGGACAGGGCGCCTACGAGCAGTACTTC.

This clonotype was counted many times. The chain is built from TRBV19 and TRBJ2-3; possibly TRBD1 for D (5 bases). V was shortened by 6 bases and J by 2 bases, with 12 bases between the two germline ends. CDR1 is LNHDA, CDR2 SQIVND, per germline (reference sequence). This CDR3 has 14 residues. The CDR3 loop reads CASRRTTDTDTQYF. The CDR3 region has the DNA TGTGCCAGTAGAAGAACGACAGACACAGATACGCAGTATTTT.

This clonotype showed up just a few times. V usage is TRBV5-1 and J usage is TRBJ2-1; the match to TRBD1 covers 7 bases. The germline V gene encodes CDR1 SGHRS and CDR2 YFSETQ. V gave up 1 base and J gave up 7 bases; unmatched junction bases: 5. This CDR3 has 14 residues. CDR3 amino acids: CASSLRQGSNEQFF. CDR3 in DNA: TGCGCCAGCAGCTTGAGACAGGGTAGTAATGAGCAGTTCTTC. Drawing the rest from reference TRBV5-1 and TRBJ2-1, the complete variable domain is KAGVTQTPRYLIKTRGQQVTLSCSPISGHRSVSWYQQTPGQGLQFLFEYFSETQRNKGNFPGRFSGRQFSNSRSEMNVSTLELGDSALYLCASSLRQGSNEQFFGPGTRLTVL.

The chain combines TRBV5-1 with TRBJ2-1; 9 positions match TRBD1. The germline gives CDR1 SGHRS, CDR2 YFSETQ. J was trimmed by 1 base and V by 3 bases; bases with no gene match: 8. The CDR3 consists of 17 residues. The CDR3 region is CASSSGQGSSSYNEQFF. CDR3 nucleotides: TGCGCCAGCAGCTCTGGACAGGGGTCCTCTTCCTACAATGAGCAGTTCTTC.

The chain links TRBV11-2 to TRBJ2-1, with TRBD1 matching over 7 bases. Trimming cost V 5 bases and J 1 base; bases outside gene matches: 11. Germline V CDR1 and CDR2: SGHAT, FQNNGV. The CDR3 consists of 17 residues. Here the CDR3 DNA reads TGTGCCAGCAGCGTCCGCACAGGGGATGTGTCCTACAATGAGCAGTTCTTC. It is translated as CASSVRTGDVSYNEQFF.

This clonotype was seen many times. The chain carries TRBV6-1 and TRBJ1-1; maybe TRBD1 (6 bases). Germline V gene lookup returns CDR1 MNHNS and CDR2 SASEGT. The length of the CDR3 is 16 residues. Trimming removed 5 bases from V and 6 bases from J, with 22 bases in between. CDR3 bases: TGTGCCAGCAGTCGTAGGACAAATTCAAAGGGGGCTGAAGCTTTCTTT. Translation: CASSRRTNSKGAEAFF.

This clonotype occurred a few times. J is TRBJ2-1 and V is TRBV6-5; D call uncertain. V dropped 4 bases and J dropped 4 bases, with 11 bases sitting between them. Germline loops: CDR1 MNHEY, CDR2 SVGAGI. This CDR3 has 14 amino acids. The CDR3 protein is CASSFTATYNEQFF. The CDR3 DNA is TGTGCCAGCAGTTTTACAGCTACTTACAATGAGCAGTTCTTC.

This clonotype was seen repeatedly, ten times or more. This chain uses TRBV20-1 with TRBJ1-2, with 8 bases matching TRBD1. Germline loops: CDR1 DFQATT, CDR2 SNEGSKA (reference sequence). CDR3 length equals 15 residues. J gave up 4 bases and V 0 bases, and 7 bases lay outside the gene matches. The CDR3 DNA sequence: TGCAGTGCTAGAGATACGGGTGACAGGGGCTATGGCTACACCTTC. This codes for CSARDTGDRGYGYTF.

This clonotype appeared a few times. The chain uses TRBV2 and TRBJ2-3; 8 bases are shared with TRBD1. This CDR3 region has 18 residues. From germline, CDR1 is SNHLY and CDR2 FYNNEI. The V gene end was trimmed by 7 bases and the J gene end by 0 bases; junction bases not matched to a gene: 15. CDR3 protein: CASNGAGGVGPSTDTQYF. The DNA for the CDR3 is TGTGCCAGCAATGGGGCAGGGGGCGTGGGACCTAGCACAGATACGCAGTATTTT.

This clonotype was counted only a few times. The V and J genes are TRBV28 and TRBJ2-6; D is perhaps TRBD1 or TRBD2 (6 bases each). V was cut by 5 bases and J by 0 bases, with 17 bases left in between. Germline CDR1 MDHEN, CDR2 SYDVKM. The CDR3 has 18 residues. The CDR3 loop is CASSPGGSGDSGANVLTF. The CDR3 bases are TGTGCCAGCAGTCCCGGGGGCAGCGGAGACTCTGGGGCCAACGTCCTGACTTTC.

This clonotype was recorded at least ten times. The chain combines TRBV12-3 or TRBV12-4 with TRBJ1-2, with TRBD1 matching 7 bases. V lost 7 bases, J lost 4 bases, and 9 bases stayed unmatched. This CDR3 is built from 14 residues. This CDR3 reads CASTQRGRSYGYTF. CDR3 nucleotide sequence: TGTGCCAGCACCCAAAGGGGGCGAAGCTATGGCTACACCTTC.

This clonotype was detected ten times or more. The rearrangement joins TRBV15 to TRBJ1-1, with 8 nucleotides matching TRBD1. This CDR3 contains 16 residues. Germline CDR1 is LNHNV and CDR2 is YYDKDF (reference sequence). V trimming: 0 bases; J trimming: 3 bases; junction bases outside the gene matches: 6. The DNA of the CDR3 is TGTGCCACCAGCAGAGATGGGACAGGCAAATACACTGAAGCTTTCTTT. Its translation: CATSRDGTGKYTEAFF.

The chain employs TRBV20-1 and TRBJ2-1; TRBD2 aligns across 11 bases. CDR1 and CDR2 (germline): DFQATT, SNEGSKA (reference sequence). The CDR3 has 14 amino acids. With 5 bases clipped from V and 6 bases from J, the junction kept 6 bases outside the gene matches. The CDR3 spells CSAGGLAESNEQFF. The CDR3 DNA reads as TGCAGTGCTGGGGGACTAGCGGAGAGCAATGAGCAGTTCTTC.

This clonotype was seen repeatedly, ten times or more. The J gene is TRBJ1-1, the V gene TRBV6-2 or TRBV6-3; D unclear. The germline CDR1 and CDR2 sequences are MNHEY and SVGEGT. This CDR3 region has 13 residues. V lost 6 bases, J lost 6 bases, and 14 bases lay in between. CDR3 DNA sequence: TGTGCCAGCAGCCGACTTGTGACCCCTGAAGCTTTCTTT. It specifies CASSRLVTPEAFF.

This clonotype was recorded at least ten times. The chain joins TRBV7-8 to TRBJ1-5; 7 bases align to TRBD1. Trimming cost V 1 base and J 4 bases; bases outside gene matches: 4. The CDR3 is made up of 15 amino acids. Germline CDR1 is SGHVS and CDR2 is FQNEAQ. The CDR3 nucleotides read TGTGCCAGCAGCTTAGAAGGGACAGAGAATCAGCCCCAGCATTTT. This encodes CASSLEGTENQPQHF.

This clonotype was detected ten times or more. The rearrangement links TRBV29-1 to TRBJ1-1, with D tentatively TRBD1 (6 bases). Trimming stripped 4 bases from V and 7 bases from J, with 19 bases between. This CDR3 comprises 14 residues. CDR1 and CDR2 from the germline V gene are SQVTM and ANQGSEA. Here the CDR3 DNA reads TGCAGCGTTGTGTCTTCAGGGGTGGCCCTTGAAGCTTTCTTT. This sequence encodes CSVVSSGVALEAFF.

The sample holds a few counts of this clonotype. The gene calls are TRBV10-2 and TRBJ1-1, with TRBD1 matching 7 bases. Per germline, CDR1 WSHSY and CDR2 SAAADI. CDR3 length: 14 residues. V dropped 6 bases and J dropped 2; count of bases not matched to a gene: 6. CDR3 sequence: CASRKTGKNTEAFF. The CDR3 DNA reads TGCGCCAGCAGGAAGACAGGGAAAAACACTGAAGCTTTCTTT.

This clonotype has at least ten counts. The chain joins TRBV6-2 or TRBV6-3 to TRBJ2-1; D may be TRBD1 (5 bases). This CDR3 has 10 residues. Germline V CDR1 and CDR2: MNHEY, SVGEGT. Between the trimmed V and J ends, which lost 6 bases and 11 bases, there was a span of 8 bases. CDR3 loop: CASSQGKQFF. CDR3 in DNA: TGTGCCAGCAGCCAGGGTAAGCAGTTCTTC.

CDR3: CASSPRTDQPQHF. The CDR3 region has the DNA TGTGCCAGCAGCCCCCGGACGGATCAGCCCCAGCATTTT. This chain uses TRBV7-2 with TRBJ1-5; D is unclear. The CDR3 covers 13 residues. Germline V gives CDR1 SGHTA, CDR2 FQGNSA. V gave up 5 bases and J gave up 5 bases, with 10 bases separating them.

This clonotype has only a few counts. The chain carries TRBV20-1 and TRBJ2-1; D possibly corresponds to TRBD1 (6 bases). The V gene lost 0 bases and the J gene lost 6 bases, with 12 bases spanning the gap. This CDR3 has 14 amino acids. CDR1 DFQATT and CDR2 SNEGSKA come from the germline V gene (reference sequence). The CDR3 sequence: CSAREGARGNEQFF. CDR3 DNA: TGCAGTGCTAGAGAGGGGGCCCGGGGCAATGAGCAGTTCTTC.

This clonotype was seen a handful of times. The chain combines TRBV11-3 with TRBJ2-7; 11 bases are shared with TRBD1. V dropped 3 bases and J dropped 3; count of bases not matched to a gene: 7. This CDR3 contains 16 residues. Germline-derived CDR1 and CDR2 are SGHNT and YENEEA. Here the CDR3 DNA reads TGTGCCAGCAGCTTTATCGGGACAGGGGGATTCTACGAGCAGTACGTC. This codes for CASSFIGTGGFYEQYV.

This clonotype has ten or more counts. V is TRBV12-3 or TRBV12-4 and J is TRBJ1-1, with D uncertain. The CDR3 loop spans 11 amino acids. Trimming took off 8 bases at V and 8 bases at J, with 12 bases between the two ends. For the CDR3, the DNA is TGTGCCAGCTCCCTTGGAGGGGAAGCTTTCTTT. Translation gives CASSLGGEAFF.

This clonotype was seen repeatedly, ten times or more. The V call is TRBV29-1, the J call TRBJ1-1; possibly TRBD1 for D (6 bases). V shed 8 bases and J shed 7 bases, with 14 bases lying between them. Germline values: CDR1 SQVTM, CDR2 ANQGSEA. This CDR3 region has 11 residues. The DNA for the CDR3 is TGCAGCTCAGGGAAAGGGGGTGAAGCTTTCTTT. As protein: CSSGKGGEAFF.

This clonotype was seen many times. The chain is built from TRBV7-9 and TRBJ2-5, with 8 bases fitting TRBD1. V dropped 3 bases and J dropped 3; count of bases not matched to a gene: 6. CDR1 and CDR2 (germline): SEHNR, FQNEAQ (reference sequence). The length of the CDR3 is 15 residues. CDR3 nucleotides: TGTGCCAGCAGCTTTGGACAGGGTGAAAAAGAGACCCAGTACTTC. This sequence encodes CASSFGQGEKETQYF.

The J gene is TRBJ2-2, the V gene TRBV11-3; D perhaps matches TRBD1 (6 bases). Trimming took 5 bases from V and 3 from J, leaving 7 bases between them. Germline CDR1 reads SGHNT; CDR2 reads YENEEA. This CDR3 is built from 13 residues. The CDR3 DNA reads as TGTGCCAGCAGCGGACAGTACACCGGGGAGCTGTTTTTT. Translation: CASSGQYTGELFF.